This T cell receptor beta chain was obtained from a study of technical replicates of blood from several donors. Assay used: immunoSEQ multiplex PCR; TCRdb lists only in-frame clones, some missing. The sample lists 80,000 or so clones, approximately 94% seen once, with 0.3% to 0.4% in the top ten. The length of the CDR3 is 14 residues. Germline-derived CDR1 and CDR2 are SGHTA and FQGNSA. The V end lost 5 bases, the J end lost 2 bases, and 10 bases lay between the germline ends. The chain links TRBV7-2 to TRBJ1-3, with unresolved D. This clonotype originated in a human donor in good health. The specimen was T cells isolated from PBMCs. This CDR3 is CASSPIGPGNTIYF. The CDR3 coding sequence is TGTGCCAGCAGCCCAATTGGGCCTGGAAACACCATATATTTT.